This TCR beta chain was sequenced during a study of T-cell memory formation after mild COVID-19. TCRdb independently ran MiXCR on the 5' RACE reads; one entry per CDR3 protein. The table has roughly 100,000 distinct CDR3 sequences, about 17% seen once. CDR1 and CDR2 from the germline V gene are PRHDT and FYEKMQ (reference sequence). The CDR3 is 14 amino acids. The V and J ends lost 4 bases and 6 bases, in that order; junction bases with no gene match: 7. The sequenced sample consisted of PBMCs or a T cell subset sorted from them (not recorded which). This chain joins TRBV13 and TRBJ2-7; 9 nucleotides align to TRBD1. The clonotype was recovered from an adult woman who had mild COVID-19 (a few samples of this study predate the infection). Cell type and time point are not known. Here the CDR3 reads CASSSTGGRGEQYF. The CDR3 DNA reads TGTGCCAGCAGCTCAACAGGGGGCCGGGGCGAGCAGTACTTC.